The present T cell receptor beta chain was sequenced within a study of blood T cell repertoires in COVID-19. Study details: Specimens from acute and convalescent COVID-19 originated in the United States, Italy and Spain. T cells, B-cell-depleted T cells, or PBMCs provided the cDNA or gDNA that served as material.

Authors' processing steps: Estimation of nucleated cell counts relied on the amplification of reference gene primers. TCRdb's copy holds only in-frame clones and misses some; the assay was immunoSEQ multiplex PCR. D and trimming were read from the DNA, whereas the V and J calls and clone size are those reported in that table. The sample includes some 320,000 clones, roughly 85% of them seen just once. The sequence was collected from a human donor in a cohort sampled during active COVID-19. Sequences were obtained from peripheral blood.

DNA of the CDR3: TGCGCCAGCAGCTTGGAAGGAGGGACTACCGGGGAGCTGTTTTTT. Its translation is CASSLEGGTTGELFF. The chain uses TRBV5-1 and TRBJ2-2; possible D gene TRBD2, 6 bases. Trimming cost V 0 bases and J 5 bases, with 11 bases left between them. Germline values: CDR1 SGHRS, CDR2 YFSETQ. The CDR3 loop spans 15 amino acids.